The 13 T cell receptor beta chains below were found in one sample sequenced in a study of blood T cell repertoires in COVID-19. The method was immunoSEQ multiplex PCR; TCRdb's version includes in-frame clones alone and lacks a portion of them. The table includes fewer than 350,000 clones, about nine tenths detected once. Sequencing was carried out using PBMCs or T cells enriched from blood (not recorded which). The source is a man aged 55 to 70 who had recovered from COVID-19.

V is TRBV28 and J is TRBJ1-5; weak D call: TRBD1 (6 bases). Trimming removed 4 bases from V and 0 bases from J, with 16 bases in between. The CDR3 length is 17 residues. CDR1 and CDR2 from the germline V gene are MDHEN and SYDVKM. CDR3 in DNA: TGTGCCAGCAGTTCCGGACAGAACCCCTATAGCAATCAGCCCCAGCATTTT. It codes for CASSSGQNPYSNQPQHF.

This chain joins TRBV19 and TRBJ1-5, with no clear D. There are 14 residues in the CDR3. Germline V gene data show CDR1 as LNHDA and CDR2 as SQIVND (reference sequence). V lost 11 bases and J 3 bases, leaving 17 bases between the germline ends. The CDR3 nucleotides read TGTGCCGTAGCGGGTCCTTCCCTCAATCAGCCCCAGCATTTT. Its translation is CAVAGPSLNQPQHF.

The DNA for the CDR3 is TGTGCCAGCAGCTTAGTACCGGAGACGCAGTATTTT. This translates into CASSLVPETQYF. This chain uses TRBV7-9 with TRBJ2-3; no reliable D call. V dropped 1 base and J dropped 9 bases, with 8 bases sitting between them. Germline V gives CDR1 SEHNR, CDR2 FQNEAQ (reference sequence). This CDR3 spans 12 amino acids.

This chain links TRBV28 with TRBJ1-1; TRBD1 matches 7 bases. Germline CDR1 is MDHEN and CDR2 is SYDVKM. The junction had 14 bases not matched to a gene; V was cut back by 8 bases and J by 11 bases. The CDR3 has 13 residues. The CDR3 region has the DNA TGTGCCAGCCGAAGGACAGGCCAAACCGACGCTTTCTTT. It translates to CASRRTGQTDAFF.

This clone occurred once. The rearrangement joins TRBV5-1 to TRBJ2-6, with 7 bases aligning to TRBD1. After removal of 5 bases from V and 6 bases from J, the junction contained 11 bases not matched to a gene. Germline V gene sequence: CDR1 SGHRS, CDR2 YFSETQ. The CDR3 is 16 amino acids. CDR3 sequence reads: CASRRTGNFVANVLTF. Here the CDR3 DNA reads TGCGCCAGCAGGCGGACAGGAAACTTTGTGGCCAACGTCCTGACTTTC.

The chain combines TRBV9 with TRBJ1-2; 7 nucleotides align to TRBD1. Germline loops: CDR1 SGDLS, CDR2 YYNGEE. The V and J ends lost 2 bases and 2 bases, in that order; junction bases with no gene match: 9. The CDR3 consists of 16 residues. CDR3 sequence: CASSVSWRGRNYGYTF. The CDR3 DNA follows: TGTGCCAGCAGCGTCTCGTGGAGGGGGCGCAACTATGGCTACACCTTC.

This sequence joins TRBV19 and TRBJ1-1, with TRBD1 identical over 9 bases. V shed 5 bases, J shed 1 base, and the junction held 5 bases outside the gene matches. The CDR3 loop spans 15 amino acids. Germline V gene lookup returns CDR1 LNHDA and CDR2 SQIVND (reference sequence). The CDR3 region has the DNA TGTGCCAGTAGTCTTAACAGGGGGCAGAACACTGAAGCTTTCTTT. Amino acids: CASSLNRGQNTEAFF.

The chain carries TRBV5-1 and TRBJ2-7, with 10 bases fitting TRBD2. This CDR3 has 17 residues. Trimming removed 0 bases from V and 3 bases from J; junction bases left unmatched: 9. Germline assignment: CDR1 SGHRS and CDR2 YFSETQ. CDR3 sequence: CASSLGNLLAGSYEQYF. The CDR3 nucleotides are TGCGCCAGCAGCTTGGGAAACCTACTAGCGGGGAGCTACGAGCAGTACTTC.

The chain couples TRBV2 to TRBJ2-3; 10 bases fit TRBD1. V lost 6 bases, J lost 4 bases, and 7 bases stayed unmatched. Germline CDR1 SNHLY, CDR2 FYNNEI. The CDR3 has 15 amino acids. CDR3 sequence reads: CASSAGQGVADTQYF. DNA of the CDR3: TGTGCCAGCAGCGCCGGACAGGGGGTTGCAGATACGCAGTATTTT.

The V and J genes are TRBV6-6 and TRBJ2-2; TRBD1 matches at 10 bases. CDR3 length equals 15 residues. After removal of 6 bases from V and 3 bases from J, the junction contained 4 bases not matched to a gene. Per the germline V gene, CDR1 is MNHNY and CDR2 is SVGAGI (reference sequence). The CDR3 DNA reads as TGTGCCAGCAGCGACAGGGGGCCGCACACCGGGGAGCTGTTTTTT. Translating gives CASSDRGPHTGELFF.

The chain employs TRBV2 and TRBJ1-4; TRBD1 aligns across 8 bases. V shed 2 bases, J shed 10 bases, and the junction held 15 bases outside the gene matches. CDR1 and CDR2 from the germline V gene are SNHLY and FYNNEI. The CDR3 is 17 amino acids. CDR3 region: CASSETGSGRGRGKLFF. The CDR3 DNA reads TGTGCCAGCAGTGAAACGGGAAGTGGCAGGGGGCGCGGAAAACTGTTTTTT. Complete variable domain (other parts from reference TRBV2 and TRBJ1-4): EPEVTQTPSHQVTQMGQEVILRCVPISNHLYFYWYRQILGQKVEFLVSFYNNEISEKSEIFDDQFSVERPDGSNFTLKIRSTKLEDSAMYFCASSETGSGRGRGKLFFGSGTQLSVL.

The rearrangement links TRBV6-2 or TRBV6-3 to TRBJ2-7, with 7 bases that match TRBD1. Germline values: CDR1 MNHEY, CDR2 SVGEGT. The CDR3 consists of 14 residues. The ends lost 1 base at V and 4 bases at J; junction bases unmatched: 4. CDR3 nucleotides: TGTGCCAGCAGTTACTTAGGGGGCGCGTACGAGCAGTACTTC. Translation gives CASSYLGGAYEQYF.

This rearrangement joins TRBV19 to TRBJ2-2, with a tentative D call TRBD1 (6 bases). The CDR3 has 16 residues. The germline gives CDR1 LNHDA, CDR2 SQIVND (reference sequence). V was pared by 2 bases and J by 5 bases, with 15 bases between. The CDR3 bases are TGTGCCAGTAGTATATCCGGCAGGGGAAGAACCGGGGAGCTGTTTTTT. Translated, it gives CASSISGRGRTGELFF.